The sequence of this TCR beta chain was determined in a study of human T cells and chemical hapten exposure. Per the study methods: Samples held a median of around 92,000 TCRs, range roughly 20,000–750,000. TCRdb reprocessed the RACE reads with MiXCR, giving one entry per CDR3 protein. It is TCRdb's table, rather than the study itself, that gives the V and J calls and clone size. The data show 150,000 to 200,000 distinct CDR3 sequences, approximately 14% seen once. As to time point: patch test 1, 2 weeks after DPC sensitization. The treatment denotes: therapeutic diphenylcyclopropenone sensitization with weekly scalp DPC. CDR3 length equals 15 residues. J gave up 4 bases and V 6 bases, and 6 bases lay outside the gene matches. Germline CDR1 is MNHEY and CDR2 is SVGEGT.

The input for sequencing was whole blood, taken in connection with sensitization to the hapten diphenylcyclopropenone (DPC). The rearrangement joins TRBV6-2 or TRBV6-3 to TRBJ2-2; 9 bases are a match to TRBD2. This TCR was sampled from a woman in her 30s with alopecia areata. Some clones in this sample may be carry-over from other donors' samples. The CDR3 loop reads CASSNLAGLTGELFF. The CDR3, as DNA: TGTGCCAGCAGCAATCTAGCGGGGCTCACCGGGGAGCTGTTTTTT.